Presented here are 31 T cell receptor beta chains from one specimen sequenced in a study of T cell repertoires in cytomegalovirus infection (dated by TCRdb to the late 2010s). These TCRs' antigens remain unknown. Sequencer: Illumina HiSeq 1500. TCRdb trimmed the raw reads at Q25, called clones with MiXCR and kept productive beta chains. Rows matching on CDR3 protein sequence are summarized as one entry with the most common DNA and genes. This sample is represented by about a million distinct CDR3 sequences; around 31% of them were singletons. Around 15% of the sample goes to the ten largest clones. Taken with the paper, the label for treatment or condition translates to: in vitro stimulation with specific CMV peptide epitopes to enrich CMV-specific T cells. Sequences were derived from cultured CD8+ T cells from PBMCs, sampled from culture after CMV antigen stimulation. Receptor source: a human donor in good health (CMV status not recorded). Some clones in this sample may be carry-over from other donors' samples.

This clonotype has at least ten counts. J is TRBJ1-1 and V is TRBV7-6; 7 nucleotides agree with TRBD1. The V gene end was trimmed by 5 bases and the J gene end by 0 bases; junction bases not matched to a gene: 15. CDR1 is SGHVS, CDR2 FNYEAQ, per germline. The CDR3 contains 18 residues. CDR3 sequence: CASSLFARDSEVNTEAFF. The CDR3 region has the DNA TGTGCCAGCAGCCTTTTCGCTCGGGACAGCGAAGTGAACACTGAAGCTTTCTTT.

This chain uses TRBV2 with TRBJ2-1; unclear D gene. Germline-derived CDR1 and CDR2 are SNHLY and FYNNEI. The CDR3 loop spans 12 amino acids. V shed 3 bases and J shed 14 bases, with 14 bases lying between them. CDR3 sequence reads: CASSEKLWMEFF. The CDR3 DNA reads as TGTGCCAGCAGTGAGAAGCTATGGATGGAGTTCTTC.

This clonotype was found once. The chain couples TRBV7-9 to TRBJ2-7; no definite D call. The length of the CDR3 is 13 residues. V gave up 4 bases and J gave up 5 bases, with 12 bases separating them. Germline V lookup: CDR1 SEHNR, CDR2 FQNEAQ (reference sequence). CDR3 loop: CASSSGWPDEQYF. The CDR3 bases are TGTGCCAGCAGCTCCGGCTGGCCCGACGAGCAGTACTTC.

This chain uses TRBV11-2 with TRBJ1-1, with D uncertain. The CDR3 spans 14 residues. The germline gives CDR1 SGHAT, CDR2 FQNNGV. V lost 3 bases to trimming and J lost 0 bases, with 8 bases between them. This chain's CDR3 is CASSFQIMNTEAFF. CDR3 DNA sequence: TGTGCCAGCAGCTTCCAGATCATGAACACTGAAGCTTTCTTT. Drawing the rest from reference TRBV11-2 and TRBJ1-1, the complete variable domain is EAGVAQSPRYKIIEKRQSVAFWCNPISGHATLYWYQQILGQGPKLLIQFQNNGVVDDSQLPKDRFSAERLKGVDSTLKIQPAKLEDSAVYLCASSFQIMNTEAFFGQGTRLTVV.

This clonotype was detected only a few times. The V call is TRBV6-1, the J call TRBJ2-7; D not certain. The V end was cut by 5 bases, the J end by 4 bases, with 9 bases between. Germline V gene lookup returns CDR1 MNHNS and CDR2 SASEGT. The CDR3 contains 12 residues. Here the CDR3 reads CASSTVWYEQYF. CDR3 sequence (DNA): TGTGCCAGCAGTACCGTTTGGTACGAGCAGTACTTC.

This clonotype was observed a few times. The CDR3 here is CASSLTDSLNTEAFF. In DNA, the CDR3 is TGTGCCAGCAGCTTAACGGACAGCCTGAACACTGAAGCTTTCTTT. This chain uses TRBV7-8 with TRBJ1-1; a possible D gene is TRBD1 (6 bases). V lost 2 bases, J lost 0 bases, and 10 bases lay in between. Germline CDR1 SGHVS, CDR2 FQNEAQ. CDR3 length equals 15 residues.

This clonotype was seen a handful of times. CDR3 DNA sequence: TGTGCCAGCAGCCGAGGACAGGGGATACAAGAGACCCAGTACTTC. It encodes CASSRGQGIQETQYF. The chain employs TRBV11-2 and TRBJ2-5, with 9 bases lining up with TRBD1. This CDR3 is built from 15 residues. Trimming took 5 bases from V and 2 from J; bases not matched to a gene: 6. Germline CDR1 SGHAT, CDR2 FQNNGV.

In this sample, this clonotype turned up a few times. This rearrangement joins TRBV28 to TRBJ1-2; D unclear. V lost 8 bases and J 0 bases, leaving 10 bases between the germline ends. Germline CDR1 reads MDHEN; CDR2 reads SYDVKM. This CDR3 spans 13 amino acids. The CDR3 DNA follows: TGTGCCAGCTCTCCTACATCTAACTATGGCTACACCTTC. It specifies CASSPTSNYGYTF.

The V and J genes are TRBV19 and TRBJ2-1; 9 nucleotides align to TRBD2. With V trimmed by 3 bases and J by 5 bases, 5 bases remained unmatched. CDR3 size: 15 residues. Germline values: CDR1 LNHDA, CDR2 SQIVND (reference sequence). CDR3 amino acids: CASSIFGGGDNEQFF. The CDR3, as DNA: TGTGCCAGTAGTATTTTCGGCGGGGGGGACAATGAGCAGTTCTTC.

This clonotype was seen only a few times. The V gene is TRBV9, the J gene TRBJ2-1; D remains ambiguous. Germline CDR1 and CDR2: SGDLS and YYNGEE. Trimming shortened V by 3 bases and J by 10 bases, and 8 bases separated the two germline ends. The CDR3 is 11 residues long. The CDR3 sequence: CASSDSWEQFF. CDR3 coding DNA: TGTGCCAGCAGCGACAGCTGGGAGCAGTTCTTC.

The CDR3 loop reads CASSGTFGLAGAETQYF. For the CDR3, the DNA is TGCGCCAGCAGTGGTACTTTTGGACTAGCGGGGGCCGAGACCCAGTACTTC. The chain combines TRBV10-2 with TRBJ2-5, with TRBD2 identical over 13 bases. The length of the CDR3 is 17 residues. Germline V CDR1 and CDR2: WSHSY, SAAADI. J lost 5 bases, V lost 4 bases, and 10 bases had no gene match.

This clonotype has a count of ten or more. In DNA, the CDR3 is TGTGCCAGCAGCCCAACAGGGGAGCGCACTGAAGCTTTCTTT. This translates into CASSPTGERTEAFF. V gene TRBV7-8 combines with J gene TRBJ1-1; 7 bases agree with TRBD1. CDR1 and CDR2 from the germline V gene are SGHVS and FQNEAQ. The CDR3 spans 14 residues. The junction had 7 bases not matched to a gene; V was cut back by 5 bases and J by 4 bases.

V usage is TRBV29-1 and J usage is TRBJ1-2, with D maybe TRBD1 (5 bases). The ends were cut back, 7 bases at V and 8 bases at J, with 20 bases in the middle. Germline CDR1 is SQVTM and CDR2 is ANQGSEA. The CDR3 has 13 amino acids. Here the CDR3 DNA reads TGCAGCGCTCTGGAGGGGTTAGAAGGCGGCTACACCTTC. It encodes CSALEGLEGGYTF.

V is TRBV12-3 or TRBV12-4 and J is TRBJ1-1, with 7 bases fitting TRBD1. This CDR3 comprises 14 residues. The junction had 6 bases not matched to a gene; V was cut back by 7 bases and J by 1 base. The CDR3 DNA reads as TGTGCCAGCACCGTGACAGGGACGAACACTGAAGCTTTCTTT. It codes for CASTVTGTNTEAFF.

The V and J genes are TRBV7-8 and TRBJ2-3; a weak D match, TRBD1 (6 bases). The CDR3 has 17 residues. The V gene lost 5 bases and the J gene lost 2 bases, with 20 bases spanning the gap. The V gene's germline CDR1 is SGHVS and CDR2 FQNEAQ. Here the CDR3 DNA reads TGTGCCAGCAGCATACGGGCGGCAGGGGACCACACAGATACGCAGTATTTT. It codes for CASSIRAAGDHTDTQYF.

This clonotype was observed a few times. The CDR3 DNA reads TGTGCCAGCAGCTCGACCATGTACAATGAGCAGTTCTTC. Translating gives CASSSTMYNEQFF. The genes are TRBV7-8 and TRBJ2-1, with D hard to call. The length of the CDR3 is 13 residues. V was cut by 4 bases and J by 4 bases, with 8 bases left in between. CDR1 and CDR2 from the germline V gene are SGHVS and FQNEAQ.

The chain uses TRBV28 and TRBJ2-7; 7 bases map to TRBD2. Germline lookup yields CDR1 MDHEN and CDR2 SYDVKM. The CDR3 contains 19 residues. Trimming cost V 4 bases and J 4 bases; bases outside gene matches: 22. Here the CDR3 reads CASSSLPGLVRPQFYEQYV. DNA of the CDR3: TGTGCCAGCAGTTCATTACCAGGACTAGTCCGCCCGCAGTTTTACGAGCAGTACGTC.

With respect to this clonotype: This may come from a read error, since a much larger clone is one base off. The V call is TRBV7-2, the J call TRBJ2-3, with D unresolved. The CDR3 runs 17 residues. Looked up from germline, CDR1 is SGHTA and CDR2 is FQGNSA. The CDR3 is CATSFPTTGASTDTQYF. The CDR3 DNA sequence: TGTGCCACCAGCTTTCCCACGACCGGTGCTAGCACAGATACGCAGTATTTT.

This clonotype was seen once. This chain joins TRBV19 and TRBJ2-5, with 11 nucleotides matching TRBD2. This CDR3 contains 16 residues. Germline V lookup: CDR1 LNHDA, CDR2 SQIVND (reference sequence). V dropped 2 bases and J dropped 4; count of bases not matched to a gene: 6. The CDR3, as DNA: TGTGCCAGTAGTATACATAGCGGGGGGGCGGGAGAGACCCAGTACTTC. This gives the protein CASSIHSGGAGETQYF. The variable domain in full, with the rest retrieved from reference TRBV19 and TRBJ2-5, is DGGITQSPKYLFRKEGQNVTLSCEQNLNHDAMYWYRQDPGQGLRLIYYSQIVNDFQKGDIAEGYSVSREKKESFPLTVTSAQKNPTAFYLCASSIHSGGAGETQYFGPGTRLLVL.

The rearrangement joins TRBV20-1 to TRBJ2-3; a weak D match, TRBD2 (5 bases). The germline V gene encodes CDR1 DFQATT and CDR2 SNEGSKA (reference sequence). V shed 0 bases and J shed 0 bases, with 10 bases lying between them. The CDR3 spans 15 residues. The CDR3 is CSARDQRGSTDTQYF. The CDR3, as DNA: TGCAGTGCTAGAGATCAACGGGGAAGCACAGATACGCAGTATTTT.

The chain employs TRBV6-6 and TRBJ1-2; perhaps TRBD1 as D (5 bases). The ends were cut back, 2 bases at V and 1 base at J, with 14 bases in the middle. Germline V gives CDR1 MNHNY, CDR2 SVGAGI (reference sequence). The CDR3 is 16 residues long. CDR3 DNA: TGTGCCAGCAGTTACGAAGGGACCCACGATAACTATGGCTACACCTTC. Translating gives CASSYEGTHDNYGYTF.

This clonotype was picked up a small number of times. V gene TRBV6-5 combines with J gene TRBJ2-2, with no clear D. From germline, CDR1 is MNHEY and CDR2 SVGAGI. The CDR3 totals 14 residues. The germline V and J ends were trimmed by 2 bases and 4 bases, with 8 bases remaining between them. The CDR3 nucleotides are TGTGCCAGCAGTTACGGAGCCATCACCGGGGAGCTGTTTTTT. Its protein is CASSYGAITGELFF.

The table lists this clonotype with many counts. The J gene is TRBJ1-1, the V gene TRBV7-2; a weak D match, TRBD1 (5 bases). The germline V and J ends were trimmed by 4 bases and 8 bases, with 23 bases remaining between them. Germline V gene sequence: CDR1 SGHTA, CDR2 FQGNSA. This CDR3 is built from 16 residues. CDR3 residues: CASSWIPGGAGGEAFF. The CDR3 DNA reads TGTGCCAGCAGCTGGATCCCGGGTGGGGCCGGCGGAGAAGCTTTCTTT.

The J gene is TRBJ1-6, the V gene TRBV6-6; the match to TRBD1 covers 7 bases. Unmatched junction bases numbered 9, after V lost 6 bases and J lost 7 bases. The CDR3 runs 15 residues. Germline V CDR1 and CDR2: MNHNY, SVGAGI (reference sequence). In nucleotides, the CDR3 is TGTGCCAGCAGAGGACAGGTTGTGGACAATTCACCCCTCCACTTT. This sequence encodes CASRGQVVDNSPLHF.

The table lists this clonotype with a few counts. The chain uses TRBV24-1 and TRBJ2-1; D is uncertain. CDR1 and CDR2 (germline): KGHDR, SFDVKD. V dropped 7 bases and J dropped 0 bases, with 9 bases sitting between them. The CDR3 is made up of 14 amino acids. CDR3 region: CATRDGSSYNEQFF. The CDR3 nucleotides read TGTGCCACCAGGGACGGAAGCTCCTACAATGAGCAGTTCTTC.

The chain couples TRBV3-1 to TRBJ2-1; a weak D match, TRBD2 (6 bases). Germline V gene data show CDR1 as LGHDT and CDR2 as YNNKEL (reference sequence). The V end was cut by 4 bases, the J end by 1 base, with 8 bases between. This CDR3 has 14 amino acids. CDR3 sequence reads: CASSRDFSYNEQFF. CDR3 DNA sequence: TGTGCCAGCAGCCGGGACTTTTCCTACAATGAGCAGTTCTTC.

The chain is built from TRBV11-2 and TRBJ2-7, with 7 positions matching TRBD1. Germline CDR1 SGHAT, CDR2 FQNNGV. The CDR3 runs to 14 residues. The junction had 5 bases not matched to a gene; V was cut back by 2 bases and J by 4 bases. This chain's CDR3 is CASSLSPTGYEQYF. DNA of the CDR3: TGTGCCAGCAGCTTATCGCCGACAGGGTACGAGCAGTACTTC.

J is TRBJ2-2 and V is TRBV27, with 10 nucleotides matching TRBD1. Germline loops: CDR1 MNHEY, CDR2 SMNVEV (reference sequence). V was clipped by 3 bases and J by 4 bases; unmatched bases: 5. The CDR3 spans 16 residues. CDR3 nucleotides: TGTGCCAGCAGTTTGCTGGGGGACAGGGGCACCGGGGAGCTGTTTTTT. It specifies CASSLLGDRGTGELFF.

This clonotype was seen a handful of times. This sequence joins TRBV12-3 or TRBV12-4 and TRBJ1-4; possible D gene TRBD1, 6 bases. V gave up 7 bases and J gave up 0 bases, with 15 bases separating them. The CDR3 is made up of 16 amino acids. The CDR3 loop reads CASTFLAGATNEKLFF. The CDR3 coding sequence is TGTGCCAGCACCTTCTTAGCAGGGGCAACTAATGAAAAACTGTTTTTT.

This clonotype has only a few counts. The chain combines TRBV7-2 with TRBJ2-2; the D is unclear. Germline-derived CDR1 and CDR2 are SGHTA and FQGNSA. Trimming pared 0 bases from V and 2 bases from J, leaving 16 bases between. This CDR3 has 18 residues. CDR3 DNA sequence: TGTGCCAGCAGCTTAGCGCGAGGAAGGGATCGAAACACCGGGGAGCTGTTTTTT. Amino acids: CASSLARGRDRNTGELFF.

The rearrangement uses TRBV6-6 and TRBJ2-7, with 11 bases that match TRBD2. The CDR3 has 15 amino acids. The V and J ends lost 4 bases and 4 bases, in that order; junction bases with no gene match: 6. The germline CDR1 and CDR2 sequences are MNHNY and SVGAGI (reference sequence). The CDR3 DNA sequence: TGTGCCAGCAGTTTCGGGGGACTAGCGGAATACGAGCAGTACGTC. Its translation: CASSFGGLAEYEQYV.